These 18 T cell receptor beta chains originate from one sample sequenced in a study of CD8+ T cells in alopecia areata. The treatment was: oral pan-JAK inhibitor, 5-10 mg twice daily. Once RNA had been extracted, it was reverse transcribed into cDNA to act as the sequencing template. The method was immunoSEQ multiplex PCR; TCRdb's version includes in-frame clones alone and lacks a portion of them. This repertoire shows roughly 220,000 clones, roughly two fifths found once; its top ten account for 0.45% to 0.55%. The sample was CD4+ T cells sorted from blood, taken between weeks 30 and 35, from a patient treated with tofacitinib. Receptors were obtained from a human donor with alopecia areata.

This clone occurred a few times. The chain recombines TRBV5-1 with TRBJ2-1; 13 positions match TRBD2. This CDR3 is 14 amino acids long. Germline CDR1 and CDR2: SGHRS and YFSETQ. Unmatched junction bases numbered 1, after V lost 4 bases and J lost 6 bases. Here the CDR3 reads CASSGLAGVNEQFF. The DNA of the CDR3 is TGCGCCAGCAGCGGACTAGCGGGAGTCAATGAGCAGTTCTTC.

The J gene is TRBJ2-1, the V gene TRBV29-1; no clear D gene. Trimming took 5 bases from V and 0 from J, leaving 5 bases between them. Germline loops: CDR1 SQVTM, CDR2 ANQGSEA. This CDR3 region has 12 residues. The CDR3 spells CSVWVSYNEQFF. The DNA for the CDR3 is TGCAGCGTTTGGGTCTCCTACAATGAGCAGTTCTTC.

In this sample, this clone turned up a few times. The chain links TRBV2 to TRBJ2-2, with D possibly being TRBD1 (6 bases). Per germline, CDR1 SNHLY and CDR2 FYNNEI. The CDR3 totals 14 residues. Trimming removed 6 bases at V and 2 bases at J, with 10 bases between. CDR3 region: CASSKDSNTGELFF. The CDR3, as DNA: TGTGCCAGCAGCAAGGACAGTAACACCGGGGAGCTGTTTTTT.

The rearrangement uses TRBV5-4 and TRBJ2-2; no firm D call. Trimming removed 5 bases at V and 5 bases at J, with 10 bases between. Germline CDR1 SGHNT, CDR2 YYREEE (reference sequence). The CDR3 extends over 13 amino acids. This CDR3 is CASRQKGTGELFF. The CDR3 nucleotides are TGTGCCAGCAGACAAAAGGGAACCGGGGAGCTGTTTTTT.

The CDR3 nucleotides are TGCGCCAGCAGCCAACCTGGACAGGGGAGAGCCAAAAACATTCAGTACTTC. Amino acid sequence: CASSQPGQGRAKNIQYF. The chain employs TRBV4-1 and TRBJ2-4, with 9 bases that match TRBD1. In germline, CDR1 is MGHRA, CDR2 YSYEKL. With V trimmed by 2 bases and J by 0 bases, 5 bases remained unmatched. This CDR3 contains 17 residues.

This clone was recorded a few times. The chain uses TRBV30 and TRBJ1-1; no reliable D call. Trimming removed 3 bases at V and 7 bases at J, with 15 bases between. This CDR3 comprises 13 residues. Germline V CDR1 and CDR2: GTSNPN, SVGIG (reference sequence). CDR3 protein: CAWSERRTIEAFF. For the CDR3, the DNA is TGTGCCTGGAGCGAACGACGGACCATTGAAGCTTTCTTT.

The CDR3 region has the DNA TGTGCCAGCACGGCCTCTAGCAATCAGCCCCAGCATTTT. Amino acid sequence: CASTASSNQPQHF. The chain has TRBV2 and TRBJ1-5; D uncertain. The CDR3 runs 13 residues. The V gene's germline CDR1 is SNHLY and CDR2 FYNNEI. Between the trimmed V and J ends, which lost 7 bases and 0 bases, there was a span of 7 bases.

A single count supports this clone. This chain links TRBV5-1 with TRBJ2-7; D gene uncertain. CDR1 and CDR2 (germline): SGHRS, YFSETQ. This CDR3 spans 13 amino acids. V was trimmed by 0 bases and J by 6 bases, leaving 10 bases between them. This CDR3 is CASSLGLVGEQYF. The CDR3 DNA is TGCGCCAGCAGCTTGGGCCTAGTTGGCGAGCAGTACTTC. The full variable domain, rest sourced from reference TRBV5-1 and TRBJ2-7, is KAGVTQTPRYLIKTRGQQVTLSCSPISGHRSVSWYQQTPGQGLQFLFEYFSETQRNKGNFPGRFSGRQFSNSRSEMNVSTLELGDSALYLCASSLGLVGEQYFGPGTRLTVT.

Within the sample, this clone is medium-sized (0.01 to 0.1%). This chain uses TRBV27 with TRBJ2-6; D gene uncertain. V lost 7 bases and J 2 bases, leaving 6 bases between the germline ends. The CDR3 is 13 residues long. The germline V gene encodes CDR1 MNHEY and CDR2 SMNVEV (reference sequence). The CDR3 here is CASTPTGANVLTF. In nucleotides, the CDR3 is TGTGCCAGCACTCCCACTGGGGCCAACGTCCTGACTTTC.

CDR3 in DNA: TGTGCCAGCAGTGAAACTCTGGGGGGGCGAAACCCCTTCGAGCAGTACTTC. Encoded protein: CASSETLGGRNPFEQYF. The chain joins TRBV25-1 to TRBJ2-7; maybe TRBD2 (7 bases). Trimming took 2 bases from V and 6 from J, leaving 23 bases between them. CDR1 and CDR2 from the germline V gene are MGHDK and SYGVNS. The CDR3 is made up of 17 amino acids.

This chain links TRBV7-9 with TRBJ2-7; D perhaps matches TRBD1 (6 bases). This CDR3 region has 13 residues. Between the trimmed V and J ends, which lost 0 bases and 4 bases, there was a span of 7 bases. Germline lookup yields CDR1 SEHNR and CDR2 FQNEAQ (reference sequence). The CDR3 spells CASSLAGTYEQYF. CDR3 nucleotide sequence: TGTGCCAGCAGCTTAGCTGGGACATACGAGCAGTACTTC.

This clone was seen a few times. This chain links TRBV29-1 with TRBJ1-2; 7 nucleotides agree with TRBD1. The trim removed 6 bases at V and 7 bases at J, leaving 5 bases unmatched. Germline lookup yields CDR1 SQVTM and CDR2 ANQGSEA. The CDR3 spans 11 residues. CDR3 nucleotides: TGCAGCGTCCGGACAGGACGTGGCTACACCTTC. Protein: CSVRTGRGYTF.

The chain uses TRBV7-6 and TRBJ1-1; 7 positions agree with TRBD1. Germline trimming cut 5 bases from V and 1 base from J; bases unmatched to any gene: 1. Germline CDR1 and CDR2: SGHVS and FNYEAQ. This CDR3 has 13 residues. CDR3 region: CASSRTGNTEAFF. The CDR3 bases are TGTGCCAGCAGCCGGACAGGGAACACTGAAGCTTTCTTT. Supplemented by reference TRBV7-6 and TRBJ1-1, the full variable domain reads GAGVSQSPRYKVTKRGQDVALRCDPISGHVSLYWYRQALGQGPEFLTYFNYEAQQDKSGLPNDRFSAERPEGSISTLTIQRTEQRDSAMYRCASSRTGNTEAFFGQGTRLTVV.

The chain employs TRBV5-1 and TRBJ1-4; D is undetermined. The germline V and J ends were trimmed by 1 base and 0 bases, with 13 bases remaining between them. Germline assignment: CDR1 SGHRS and CDR2 YFSETQ. The length of the CDR3 is 17 residues. CDR3 sequence reads: CASSLSGGIATNEKLFF. In nucleotides, the CDR3 is TGCGCCAGCAGCTTGTCTGGCGGAATTGCAACTAATGAAAAACTGTTTTTT.

This chain connects TRBV5-4 to TRBJ2-3; no firm D call. Trimming left V 3 bases short and J 8 bases short, with 10 bases between. The CDR3 is 12 amino acids. Germline lookup yields CDR1 SGHNT and CDR2 YYREEE (reference sequence). Written as DNA, the CDR3 is TGTGCCAGCAGCTCCTACCCATTTACGCAGTATTTT. Its protein product is CASSSYPFTQYF.

V is TRBV6-1 and J is TRBJ1-5; TRBD1 matches at 8 bases. The CDR3 is 15 residues long. Germline V gene sequence: CDR1 MNHNS, CDR2 SASEGT. V shed 3 bases and J 2 bases; nucleotides not matched to a gene: 3. The CDR3 region is CASSDQGAGNQPQHF. The CDR3 DNA follows: TGTGCCAGCAGTGATCAGGGGGCTGGCAATCAGCCCCAGCATTTT.

The CDR3 protein is CASTRTGAADTQYF. CDR3 coding DNA: TGTGCCAGCACTAGGACAGGGGCGGCAGATACGCAGTATTTT. The chain couples TRBV6-1 to TRBJ2-3, with TRBD1 matching 9 bases. There are 14 residues in the CDR3. Germline CDR1 is MNHNS and CDR2 is SASEGT. V was pared by 7 bases and J by 4 bases, with 6 bases of the junction left unmatched.

CDR3 residues: CASRSDGYEQYF. The DNA for the CDR3 is TGCGCCAGCAGGTCGGACGGGTACGAGCAGTACTTC. The rearrangement joins TRBV5-1 to TRBJ2-7; D remains unclear. The CDR3 consists of 12 residues. Deletions cut 5 bases from V and 4 bases from J, with 10 bases between. CDR1 is SGHRS and CDR2 is YFSETQ in the germline V gene.